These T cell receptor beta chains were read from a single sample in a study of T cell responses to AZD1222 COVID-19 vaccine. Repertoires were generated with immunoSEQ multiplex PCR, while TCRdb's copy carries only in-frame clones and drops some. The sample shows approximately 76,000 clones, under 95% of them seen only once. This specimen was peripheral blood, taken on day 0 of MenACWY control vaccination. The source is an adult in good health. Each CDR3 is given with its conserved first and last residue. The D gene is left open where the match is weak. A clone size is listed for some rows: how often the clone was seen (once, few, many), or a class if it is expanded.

TGCAGCGTTGAATCGGACACTGAAGCTTTCTTT,CSVESDTEAFF,TRBV29-1,-,TRBJ1-1,-
TGTGCCAGCAGCCAAGGGACTAGCGTAAACAATGAGCAGTTCTTC,CASSQGTSVNNEQFF,TRBV3-1/TRBV3-2,TRBD2,TRBJ2-1,-
TGTGCCAGCAGCTTACTGGGGGGGAACACTGAAGCTTTCTTT,CASSLLGGNTEAFF,TRBV7-2,-,TRBJ1-1,-
TGTGCCAGTAGTATAGGAGCGGGAGGCAATGAGCAGTTCTTC,CASSIGAGGNEQFF,TRBV19,TRBD2,TRBJ2-1,-
TGCGCCAGCAGCCAAAGACGTACCCCTCCCGAATTTGGTGAGCAGTTCTTC,CASSQRRTPPEFGEQFF,TRBV4-3,-,TRBJ2-1,-
TGTGCCAGCAGGGAGAACACTGAAGCTTTCTTT,CASRENTEAFF,TRBV2,-,TRBJ1-1,-
TGCGCCAACAACAAATGTGGAAACACCATATATTTT,CANNKCGNTIYF,TRBV23-1,-,TRBJ1-3,-
TGCGCCAGCGCCCTGGCCGGGGCCGCGGAGCTGTTTTTT,CASALAGAAELFF,TRBV5-1,-,TRBJ2-2,-
TGTGCCAGCACCCTGGGGGGACAGGGGGGCCAATGGCAAAAACTGTTTTTT,CASTLGGQGGQWQKLFF,TRBV28,TRBD1,TRBJ1-4,-
TGTGCCAGCAGCCCGGCGCGGGGGCCAAACATTCAGTACTTC,CASSPARGPNIQYF,TRBV7-9,-,TRBJ2-4,-
TGTGCCATCAGTGAAGACCAGGGCCAAGGCTATGGCTACACCTTC,CAISEDQGQGYGYTF,TRBV10-3,-,TRBJ1-2,-
TGTGCCAGCAGCCAGGGACTGCTCTCTGGGGCCAACGTCCTGACTTTC,CASSQGLLSGANVLTF,TRBV7-8,-,TRBJ2-6,-
TGCGCCAGCAGCCAAGGGGTAGGGGATGAAAAACTGTTTTTT,CASSQGVGDEKLFF,TRBV4-1,-,TRBJ1-4,-
TGCGCCAGCAGCTCAATACGCTCGACAACAACTAATGAAAAACTGTTTTTT,CASSSIRSTTTNEKLFF,TRBV4-3,-,TRBJ1-4,few
TGCGCCAGCAGCTTGGCGGGCCTGAGCTCCTACGAGCAGTACTTC,CASSLAGLSSYEQYF,TRBV5-1,-,TRBJ2-7,once
TGTGCCAGCAGCCAAGGAGATTGGGCTAGCGGGAGGTGGGGTGAGCAGTTCTTC,CASSQGDWASGRWGEQFF,TRBV3-1/TRBV3-2,TRBD2,TRBJ2-1,-
TGTGCCAGCAGTCCGCTTTGGGCCGGGGAGCTGTTTTTT,CASSPLWAGELFF,TRBV6-5,-,TRBJ2-2,once
TGTGCCAGCAGGGGTGGGGGTAGACGCGCTAATGAAAAACTGTTTTTT,CASRGGGRRANEKLFF,TRBV27,-,TRBJ1-4,-
TGTGCCAGCAGTGAAGCGCCCAGGGCTGAAGCTTTCTTT,CASSEAPRAEAFF,TRBV2,-,TRBJ1-1,-
TGTGCCAGCAGTGAAAGGCTCTCGGCGAACACCGGGGAGCTGTTTTTT,CASSERLSANTGELFF,TRBV25-1,-,TRBJ2-2,-
TGTGCCAGCGCCCGGGGGTTCGGCACTGAAGCTTTCTTT,CASARGFGTEAFF,TRBV6-5,-,TRBJ1-1,-
TGTGCCTGGAGTGGCAGGGACGGGGAAAAACTGTTTTTT,CAWSGRDGEKLFF,TRBV30,-,TRBJ1-4,-
TGTGCCATCAGTGCGGGCGGCAGCTCCTACGAGCAGTACTTC,CAISAGGSSYEQYF,TRBV10-3,-,TRBJ2-7,-
TGTGCCAGCAGCTTGTTACTAGCCGGCACCGGGGAGCTGTTTTTT,CASSLLLAGTGELFF,TRBV13,-,TRBJ2-2,once
TGTGCCAGCAGTCCTAGCGGTCCTTTACGTGAGCAGTACTTC,CASSPSGPLREQYF,TRBV6-5,TRBD2,TRBJ2-7,-
TGTGCCAGCAGCTCCTCCGGGAGAGGCGAGCAGTTCTTC,CASSSSGRGEQFF,TRBV7-3,-,TRBJ2-1,-
TGTGCCAGCAGCCCCTCCACTGGGCGGAACGAGCAGTACTTC,CASSPSTGRNEQYF,TRBV5-4,-,TRBJ2-7,once
TGTGCCAGCAGCGTTATGGGGGGGTTCAATGAGCAGTTCTTC,CASSVMGGFNEQFF,TRBV9,TRBD2,TRBJ2-1,-
TGTGCCAGCAGCCGACAGGCAGGACCGACTAGCGATCAGCCCCAGCATTTT,CASSRQAGPTSDQPQHF,TRBV16,-,TRBJ1-5,-
TGTGCCAGCAGCCGGGGTCTCTGGGGAATCAATGGCTACACCTTC,CASSRGLWGINGYTF,TRBV2,-,TRBJ1-2,-
TGTGCCAGTAGTATTTCAGTGTGGGGGAGAAATGAGCAGTTCTTC,CASSISVWGRNEQFF,TRBV19,-,TRBJ2-1,-
TGTGCCACCAGCCCAAGGGGAGCGAATAATGAAAAACTGTTTTTT,CATSPRGANNEKLFF,TRBV15,-,TRBJ1-4,once
TGTGCCTGCCGACCGAACACTGAAGCTTTCTTT,CACRPNTEAFF,TRBV30,-,TRBJ1-1,once
TGTGCCAGCTCACCACCGGACAGGGGGAAGACTGAAGCTTTCTTT,CASSPPDRGKTEAFF,TRBV18,TRBD1,TRBJ1-1,-
TGTGCCAGCAGCTCGATGGGGGATCAGCCCCAGCATTTT,CASSSMGDQPQHF,TRBV7-8,-,TRBJ1-5,once
TGTGCCAGCAGCTTAGGGACAGGCCGTGAAGCTTTCTTT,CASSLGTGREAFF,TRBV7-9,TRBD1,TRBJ1-1,few
TGTGCCAGCAGTGGGTTGAGGACAGACAATTATAACGAGCAGTACTTC,CASSGLRTDNYNEQYF,TRBV27,-,TRBJ2-7,-
TGTGCCAGCAGCCAAGATCCAGCTGGCCATTCACCCCTCCACTTT,CASSQDPAGHSPLHF,TRBV14,-,TRBJ1-6,-
TGTGCCAGCAGTAAACTGTCTAGCGGGTACAATGAGCAGTTCTTC,CASSKLSSGYNEQFF,TRBV27,TRBD2,TRBJ2-1,-
TGCGCCAGCAGCCAAGTCAGGAAGGACCAGCCCCAGCATTTT,CASSQVRKDQPQHF,TRBV4-3,-,TRBJ1-5,-
TGTGCCAGCAGAACGGGACAGGGTAGCTATGGCTACACCTTC,CASRTGQGSYGYTF,TRBV6-5,TRBD1,TRBJ1-2,-
TGTGCCAGCAGCTCAAGACCGACGGTGAACACTGAAGCTTTCTTT,CASSSRPTVNTEAFF,TRBV9,-,TRBJ1-1,-
TGTGCCTGGAGTGCCCTGGGGGGACACTACACCTTC,CAWSALGGHYTF,TRBV30,-,TRBJ1-2,-
TGTGCCAGCAGTTTATCTTCTGGCTACACCTTC,CASSLSSGYTF,TRBV12-3/TRBV12-4,-,TRBJ1-2,-
TGTGCCAGCAGCGATACAGGGCCCCTGATCTTC,CASSDTGPLIF,TRBV6-5,-,TRBJ1-2,-
TGTGCCAGCAGCACGGGAAACATGAACACTGAAGCTTTCTTT,CASSTGNMNTEAFF,TRBV3-1/TRBV3-2,-,TRBJ1-1,once
TGTGCCACAGCGGCAGCCAACACTGAAGCTTTCTTT,CATAAANTEAFF,TRBV6-6,-,TRBJ1-1,once
TGTGCCAGCAGTTTCGGCTTGGGGGGAGGTAACCTCCACTTT,CASSFGLGGGNLHF,TRBV27,-,TRBJ1-6,-
TGCGCCAGCAGCCCTGGACTAGCGGGAGGGCCAGAAGAGACCCAGTACTTC,CASSPGLAGGPEETQYF,TRBV4-3,TRBD2,TRBJ2-5,few
TGTGCCAGCAGGTGGGGGGGGGCTTCCCAAGAGACCCAGTACTTC,CASRWGGASQETQYF,TRBV6-5,-,TRBJ2-5,-